This TCR beta chain was sequenced in a study of blood T cell repertoires in COVID-19. The V end lost 1 base, the J end lost 7 bases, and 11 bases lay between the germline ends. The CDR3 is 15 amino acids. CDR1 is MGHDK and CDR2 is SYGVNS in the germline V gene. TCRdb's copy holds only in-frame clones and misses some; the assay was immunoSEQ multiplex PCR. The sample shows about 110,000 clones, about nine tenths of them seen only once. J is TRBJ1-6 and V is TRBV25-1; no clear D. Sequenced: peripheral blood. The TCR originated in a human donor in a cohort sampled during active COVID-19. CDR3 amino acids: CASSESEQWNSPLHF. CDR3 nucleotide sequence: TGTGCCAGCAGTGAATCAGAACAATGGAATTCACCCCTCCACTTT.